This T cell receptor beta chain was identified during a study of somatic mutations in cytotoxic T cells in rheumatoid arthritis. Study-level results: With age, CD8+ clonality increased in rheumatoid arthritis patients, whereas no such increase appeared in healthy controls.

V lost 3 bases and J 0 bases, leaving 20 bases between the germline ends. The V gene's germline CDR1 is SNHLY and CDR2 FYNNEI. This CDR3 comprises 18 residues. This clone is a singleton in its sample. Its target is not known. The assay was immunoSEQ multiplex PCR, and TCRdb's table has in-frame clones only and misses some. Of approximately 12,000 clones listed, approximately 80% are singletons. The rearrangement uses TRBV2 and TRBJ1-1; tentatively, D is TRBD1 (5 bases). This receptor was obtained from a man aged 45-65 years in good health. The sequencing input was CD8+ T cells sorted from blood. In nucleotides, the CDR3 is TGTGCCAGCAGTGATCCTGAGGTGGGGGAATACATGAACACTGAAGCTTTCTTT. It yields the protein CASSDPEVGEYMNTEAFF.